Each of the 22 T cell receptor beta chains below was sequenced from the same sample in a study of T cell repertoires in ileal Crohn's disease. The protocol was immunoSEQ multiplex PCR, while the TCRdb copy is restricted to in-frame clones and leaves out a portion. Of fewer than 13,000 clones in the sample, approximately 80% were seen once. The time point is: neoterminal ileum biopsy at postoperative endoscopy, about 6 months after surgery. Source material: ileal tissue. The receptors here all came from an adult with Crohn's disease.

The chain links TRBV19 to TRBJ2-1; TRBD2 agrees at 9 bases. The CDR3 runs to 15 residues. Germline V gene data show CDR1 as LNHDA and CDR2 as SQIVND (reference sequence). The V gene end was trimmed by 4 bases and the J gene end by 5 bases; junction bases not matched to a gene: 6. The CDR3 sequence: CASSNRLAAHNEQFF. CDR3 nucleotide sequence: TGTGCCAGTAGTAATCGACTAGCGGCCCACAATGAGCAGTTCTTC.

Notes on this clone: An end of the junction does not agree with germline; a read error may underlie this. The CDR3 DNA reads as TGTGCTAGCAGCTTAGGGCCAGTGCAAGAGACCCAGTACTTC. Protein product: CASSLGPVQETQYF. This rearrangement joins TRBV7-7 to TRBJ2-5; D gene uncertain. The germline V gene has CDR1 SSHAT and CDR2 FNYEAQ (reference sequence). This CDR3 is 14 amino acids long.

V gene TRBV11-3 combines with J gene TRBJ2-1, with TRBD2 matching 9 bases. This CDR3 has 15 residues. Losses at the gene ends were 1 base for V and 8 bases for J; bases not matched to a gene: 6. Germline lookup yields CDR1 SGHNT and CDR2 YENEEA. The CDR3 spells CASSLAAGGNYEQFF. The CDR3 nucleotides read TGTGCCAGCAGCTTAGCGGCGGGAGGGAACTATGAGCAGTTCTTC.

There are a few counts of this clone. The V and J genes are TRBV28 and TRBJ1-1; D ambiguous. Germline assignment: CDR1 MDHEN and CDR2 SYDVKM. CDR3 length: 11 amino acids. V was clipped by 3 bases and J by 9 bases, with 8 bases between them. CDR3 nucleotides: TGTGCCAGCAGTTTTAACGGGAAAGCTTTCTTT. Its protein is CASSFNGKAFF.

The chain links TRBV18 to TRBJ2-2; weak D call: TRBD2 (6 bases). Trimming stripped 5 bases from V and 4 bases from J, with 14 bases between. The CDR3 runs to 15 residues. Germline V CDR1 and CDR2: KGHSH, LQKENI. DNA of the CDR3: TGTGCCAGCTCAGGAGGGCAGATTTTCACCGGGGAGCTGTTTTTT. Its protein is CASSGGQIFTGELFF. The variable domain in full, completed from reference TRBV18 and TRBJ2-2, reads NAGVMQNPRHLVRRRGQEARLRCSPMKGHSHVYWYRQLPEEGLKFMVYLQKENIIDESGMPKERFSAEFPKEGPSILRIQQVVRGDSAAYFCASSGGQIFTGELFFGEGSRLTVL.

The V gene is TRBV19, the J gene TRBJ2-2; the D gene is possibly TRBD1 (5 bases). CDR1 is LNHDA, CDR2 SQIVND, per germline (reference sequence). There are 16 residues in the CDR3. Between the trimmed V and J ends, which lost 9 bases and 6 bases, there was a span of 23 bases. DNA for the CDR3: TGTGCCAGCCAAGATCTACTTTCAGGGATGGCCGGGGAGCTGTTTTTT. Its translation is CASQDLLSGMAGELFF.

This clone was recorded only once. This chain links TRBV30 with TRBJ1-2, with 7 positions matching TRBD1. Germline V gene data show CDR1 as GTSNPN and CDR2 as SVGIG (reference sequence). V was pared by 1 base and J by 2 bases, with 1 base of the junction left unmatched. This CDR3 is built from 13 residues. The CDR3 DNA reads TGTGCCTGGAGTGAACAGGGGAACTATGGCTACACCTTC. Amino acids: CAWSEQGNYGYTF.

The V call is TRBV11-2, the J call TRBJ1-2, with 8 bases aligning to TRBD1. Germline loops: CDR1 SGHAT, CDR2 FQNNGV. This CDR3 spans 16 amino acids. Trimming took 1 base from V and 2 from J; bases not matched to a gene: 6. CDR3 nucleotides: TGTGCCAGCAGCTTAGTATCCGGGACAGGAAACTATGGCTACACCTTC. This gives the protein CASSLVSGTGNYGYTF.

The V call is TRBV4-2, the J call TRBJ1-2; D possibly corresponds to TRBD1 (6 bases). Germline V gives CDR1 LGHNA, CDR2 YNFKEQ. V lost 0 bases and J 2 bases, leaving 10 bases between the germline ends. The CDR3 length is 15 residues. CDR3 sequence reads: CASSQDITGNYGYTF. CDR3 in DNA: TGTGCCAGCAGCCAAGATATAACAGGGAACTATGGCTACACCTTC.

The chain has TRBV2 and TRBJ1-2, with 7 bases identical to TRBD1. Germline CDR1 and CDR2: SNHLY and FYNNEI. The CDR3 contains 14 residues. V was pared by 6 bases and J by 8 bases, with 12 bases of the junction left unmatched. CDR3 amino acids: CASREGQFSGGYTF. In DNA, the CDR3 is TGTGCCAGCAGGGAGGGACAGTTCTCGGGCGGCTACACCTTC.

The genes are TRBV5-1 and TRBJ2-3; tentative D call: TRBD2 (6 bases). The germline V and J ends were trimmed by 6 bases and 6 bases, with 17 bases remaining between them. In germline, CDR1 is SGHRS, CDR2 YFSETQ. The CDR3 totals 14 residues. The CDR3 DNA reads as TGCGCCAGCATGAATAGCGGTAGTGGCGATACGCAGTATTTT. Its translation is CASMNSGSGDTQYF. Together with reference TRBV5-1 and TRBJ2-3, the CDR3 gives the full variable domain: KAGVTQTPRYLIKTRGQQVTLSCSPISGHRSVSWYQQTPGQGLQFLFEYFSETQRNKGNFPGRFSGRQFSNSRSEMNVSTLELGDSALYLCASMNSGSGDTQYFGPGTRLTVL.

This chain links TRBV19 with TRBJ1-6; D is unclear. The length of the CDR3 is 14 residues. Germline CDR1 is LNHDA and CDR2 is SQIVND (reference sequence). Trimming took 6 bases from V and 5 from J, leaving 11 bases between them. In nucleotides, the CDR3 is TGTGCCAGTAGAAGCAAGCGGGATAATTCACCCCTCCACTTT. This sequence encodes CASRSKRDNSPLHF.

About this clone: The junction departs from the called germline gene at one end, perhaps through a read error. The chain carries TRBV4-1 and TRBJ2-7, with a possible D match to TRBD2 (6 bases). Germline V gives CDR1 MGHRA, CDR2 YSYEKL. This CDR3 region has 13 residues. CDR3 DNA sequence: TGCGCCAGCAGCCAAGTAATAGGACTACTCACCAACTTC. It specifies CASSQVIGLLTNF.

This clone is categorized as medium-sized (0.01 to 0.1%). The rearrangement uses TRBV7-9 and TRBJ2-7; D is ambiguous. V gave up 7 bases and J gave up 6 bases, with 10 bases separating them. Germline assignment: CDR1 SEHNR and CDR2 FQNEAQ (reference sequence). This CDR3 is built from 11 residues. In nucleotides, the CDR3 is TGTGCCAGCACTCCTACCCTCGAGCAGTACTTC. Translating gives CASTPTLEQYF.

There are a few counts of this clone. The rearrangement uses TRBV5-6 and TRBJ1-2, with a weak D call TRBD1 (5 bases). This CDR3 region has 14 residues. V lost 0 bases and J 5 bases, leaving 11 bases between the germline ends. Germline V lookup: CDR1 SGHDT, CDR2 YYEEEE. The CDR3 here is CASSLVDTGYGYTF. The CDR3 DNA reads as TGTGCCAGCAGCTTGGTGGACACAGGATATGGCTACACCTTC. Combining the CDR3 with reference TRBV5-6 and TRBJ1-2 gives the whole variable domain DAGVTQSPTHLIKTRGQQVTLRCSPKSGHDTVSWYQQALGQGPQFIFQYYEEEERQRGNFPDRFSGHQFPNYSSELNVNALLLGDSALYLCASSLVDTGYGYTFGSGTRLTVV.

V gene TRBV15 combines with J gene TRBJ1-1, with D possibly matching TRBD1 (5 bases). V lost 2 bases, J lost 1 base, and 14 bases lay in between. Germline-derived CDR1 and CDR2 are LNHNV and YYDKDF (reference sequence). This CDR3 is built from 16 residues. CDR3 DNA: TGTGCCACCAGCAGACTTCGATCGGACACGAACACTGAAGCTTTCTTT. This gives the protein CATSRLRSDTNTEAFF.

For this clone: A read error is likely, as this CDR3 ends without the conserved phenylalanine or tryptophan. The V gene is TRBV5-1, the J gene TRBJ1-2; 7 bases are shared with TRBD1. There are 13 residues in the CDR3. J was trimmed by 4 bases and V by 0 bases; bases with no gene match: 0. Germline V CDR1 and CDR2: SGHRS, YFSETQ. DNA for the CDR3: TGCGCCAGCAGCTTGGACAGGGGCTATGGCTACACCTCC. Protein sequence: CASSLDRGYGYTS.

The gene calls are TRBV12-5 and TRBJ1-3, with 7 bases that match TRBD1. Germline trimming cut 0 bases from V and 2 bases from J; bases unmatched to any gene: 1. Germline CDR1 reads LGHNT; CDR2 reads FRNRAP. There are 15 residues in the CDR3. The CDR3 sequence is CASGLVGQAGNTIYF. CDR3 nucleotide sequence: TGTGCTAGTGGTTTGGTAGGACAGGCTGGAAACACCATATATTTT.

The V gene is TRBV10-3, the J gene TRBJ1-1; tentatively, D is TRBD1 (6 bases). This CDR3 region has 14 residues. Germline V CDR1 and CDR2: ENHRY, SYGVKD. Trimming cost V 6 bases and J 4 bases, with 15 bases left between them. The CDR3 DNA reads TGTGCCATCAGCTCACGGGCAGGGGCCACTGAAGCTTTCTTT. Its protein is CAISSRAGATEAFF.

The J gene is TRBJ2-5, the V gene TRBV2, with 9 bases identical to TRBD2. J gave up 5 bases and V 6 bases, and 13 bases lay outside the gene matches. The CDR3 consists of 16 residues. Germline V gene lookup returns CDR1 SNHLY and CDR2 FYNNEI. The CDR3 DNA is TGTGCCAGCAGGGGCAGGAAGCGGGGGGTGCTGGAGACCCAGTACTTC. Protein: CASRGRKRGVLETQYF. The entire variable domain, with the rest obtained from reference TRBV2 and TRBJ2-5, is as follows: EPEVTQTPSHQVTQMGQEVILRCVPISNHLYFYWYRQILGQKVEFLVSFYNNEISEKSEIFDDQFSVERPDGSNFTLKIRSTKLEDSAMYFCASRGRKRGVLETQYFGPGTRLLVL.

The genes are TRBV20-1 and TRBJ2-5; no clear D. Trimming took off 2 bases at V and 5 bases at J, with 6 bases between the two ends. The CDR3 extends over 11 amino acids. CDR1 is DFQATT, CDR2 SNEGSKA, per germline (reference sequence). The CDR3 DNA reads TGCAGTGCTAGACCTCTGGAGACCCAGTACTTC. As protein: CSARPLETQYF.

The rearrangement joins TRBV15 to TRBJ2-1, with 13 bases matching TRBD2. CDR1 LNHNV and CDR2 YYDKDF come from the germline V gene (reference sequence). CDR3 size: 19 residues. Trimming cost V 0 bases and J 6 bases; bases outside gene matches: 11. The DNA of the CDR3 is TGTGCCACCAGCAGAGATTCGGGGACTAGCGGGAAGGAGATCAATGAGCAGTTCTTC. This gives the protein CATSRDSGTSGKEINEQFF.